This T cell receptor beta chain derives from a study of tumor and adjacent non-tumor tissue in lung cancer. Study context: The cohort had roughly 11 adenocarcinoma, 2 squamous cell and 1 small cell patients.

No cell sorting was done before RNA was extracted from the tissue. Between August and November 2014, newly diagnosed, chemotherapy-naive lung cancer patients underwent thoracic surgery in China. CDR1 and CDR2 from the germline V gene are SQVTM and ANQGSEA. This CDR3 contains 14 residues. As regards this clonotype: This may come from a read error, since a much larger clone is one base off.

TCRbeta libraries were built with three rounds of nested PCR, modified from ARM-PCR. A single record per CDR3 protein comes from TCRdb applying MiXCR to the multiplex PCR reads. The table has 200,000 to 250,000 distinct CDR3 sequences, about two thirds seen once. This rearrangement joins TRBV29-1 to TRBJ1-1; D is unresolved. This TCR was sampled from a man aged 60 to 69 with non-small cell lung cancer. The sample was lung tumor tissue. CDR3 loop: CSVEEGFTNTETFF. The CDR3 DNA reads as TGCAGCGTTGAAGAAGGTTTTACGAACACTGAAACTTTCTTT.